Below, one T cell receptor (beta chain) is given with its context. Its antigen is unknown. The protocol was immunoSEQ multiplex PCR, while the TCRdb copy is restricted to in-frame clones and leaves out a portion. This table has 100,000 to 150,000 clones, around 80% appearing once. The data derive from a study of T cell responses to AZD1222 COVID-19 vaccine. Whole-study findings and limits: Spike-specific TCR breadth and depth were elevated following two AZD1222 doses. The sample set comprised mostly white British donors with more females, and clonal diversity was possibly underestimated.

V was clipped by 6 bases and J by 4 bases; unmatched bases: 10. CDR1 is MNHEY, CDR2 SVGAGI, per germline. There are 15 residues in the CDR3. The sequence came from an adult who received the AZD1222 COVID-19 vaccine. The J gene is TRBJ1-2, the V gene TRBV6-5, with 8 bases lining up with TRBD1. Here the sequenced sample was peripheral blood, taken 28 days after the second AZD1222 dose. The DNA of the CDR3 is TGTGCCAGCAGCCTCGACAGGGGTAGGCTCTATGGCTACACCTTC. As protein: CASSLDRGRLYGYTF.